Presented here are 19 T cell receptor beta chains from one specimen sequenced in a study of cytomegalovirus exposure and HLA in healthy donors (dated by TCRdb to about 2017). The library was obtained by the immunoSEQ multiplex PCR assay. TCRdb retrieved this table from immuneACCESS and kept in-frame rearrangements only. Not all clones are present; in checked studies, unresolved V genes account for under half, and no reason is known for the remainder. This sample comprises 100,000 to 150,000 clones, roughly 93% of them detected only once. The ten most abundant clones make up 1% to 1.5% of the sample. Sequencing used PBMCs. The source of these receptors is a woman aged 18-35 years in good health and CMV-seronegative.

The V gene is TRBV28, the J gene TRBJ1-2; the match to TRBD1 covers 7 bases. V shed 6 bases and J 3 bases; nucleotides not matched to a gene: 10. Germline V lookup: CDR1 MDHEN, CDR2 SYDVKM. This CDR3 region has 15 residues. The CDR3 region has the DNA TGTGCCAGCAGAAGGGACCTCACAGGGGACTATGGCTACACCTTC. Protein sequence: CASRRDLTGDYGYTF.

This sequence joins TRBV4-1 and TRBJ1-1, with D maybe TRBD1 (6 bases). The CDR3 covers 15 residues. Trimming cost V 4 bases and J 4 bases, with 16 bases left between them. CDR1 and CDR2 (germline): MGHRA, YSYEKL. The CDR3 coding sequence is TGCGCCAGCAGCCGTGAACAGGGTGAAGGCACTGAAGCTTTCTTT. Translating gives CASSREQGEGTEAFF.

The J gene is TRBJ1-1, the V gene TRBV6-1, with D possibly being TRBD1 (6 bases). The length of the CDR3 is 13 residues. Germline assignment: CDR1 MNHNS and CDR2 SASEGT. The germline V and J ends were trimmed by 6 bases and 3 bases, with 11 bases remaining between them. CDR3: CASRQGRDTEAFF. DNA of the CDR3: TGTGCCAGCAGACAGGGTAGAGACACTGAAGCTTTCTTT.

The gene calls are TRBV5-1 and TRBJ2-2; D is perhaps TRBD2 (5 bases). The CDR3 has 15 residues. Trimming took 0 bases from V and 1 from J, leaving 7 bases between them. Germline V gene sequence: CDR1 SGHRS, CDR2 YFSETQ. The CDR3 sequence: CASSLAAGNTGELFF. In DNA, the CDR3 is TGCGCCAGCAGCTTGGCCGCGGGGAACACCGGGGAGCTGTTTTTT. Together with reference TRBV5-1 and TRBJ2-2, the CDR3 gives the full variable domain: KAGVTQTPRYLIKTRGQQVTLSCSPISGHRSVSWYQQTPGQGLQFLFEYFSETQRNKGNFPGRFSGRQFSNSRSEMNVSTLELGDSALYLCASSLAAGNTGELFFGEGSRLTVL.

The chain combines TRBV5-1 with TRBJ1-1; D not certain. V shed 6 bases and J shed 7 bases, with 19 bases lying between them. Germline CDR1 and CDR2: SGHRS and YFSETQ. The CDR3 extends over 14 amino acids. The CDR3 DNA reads TGCGCCAGCAAAGACTCGGTAAGCCAAGTTGAAGCTTTCTTT. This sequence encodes CASKDSVSQVEAFF.

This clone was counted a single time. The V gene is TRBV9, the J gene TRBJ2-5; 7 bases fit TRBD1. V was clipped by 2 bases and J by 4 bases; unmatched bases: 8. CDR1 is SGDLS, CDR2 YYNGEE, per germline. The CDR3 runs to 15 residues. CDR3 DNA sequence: TGTGCCAGCAGCGTCACAGGGGAGTTCGGAGAGACCCAGTACTTC. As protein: CASSVTGEFGETQYF.

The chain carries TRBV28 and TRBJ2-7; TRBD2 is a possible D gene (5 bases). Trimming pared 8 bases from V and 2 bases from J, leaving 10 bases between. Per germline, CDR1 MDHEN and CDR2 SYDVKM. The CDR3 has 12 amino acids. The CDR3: CASGSGAYEQYF. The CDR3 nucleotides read TGTGCCAGCGGGAGTGGGGCCTACGAGCAGTACTTC.

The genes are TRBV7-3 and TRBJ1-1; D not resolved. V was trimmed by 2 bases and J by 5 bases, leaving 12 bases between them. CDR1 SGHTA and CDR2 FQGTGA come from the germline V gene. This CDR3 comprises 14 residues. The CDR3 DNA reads TGTGCCAGCAGCTTAGCTCCGGGAGGGACTGAAGCTTTCTTT. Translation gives CASSLAPGGTEAFF.

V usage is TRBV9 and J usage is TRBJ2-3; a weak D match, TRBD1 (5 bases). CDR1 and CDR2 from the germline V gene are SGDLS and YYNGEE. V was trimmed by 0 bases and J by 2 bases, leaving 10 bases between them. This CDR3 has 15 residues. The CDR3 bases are TGTGCCAGCAGCGTAGCCGGACACCCCACAGATACGCAGTATTTT. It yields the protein CASSVAGHPTDTQYF.

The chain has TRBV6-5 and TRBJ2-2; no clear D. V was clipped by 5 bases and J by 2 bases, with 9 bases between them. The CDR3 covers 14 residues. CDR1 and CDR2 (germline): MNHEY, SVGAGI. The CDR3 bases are TGTGCCAGCAGTCCCCTACCAAACACCGGGGAGCTGTTTTTT. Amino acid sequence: CASSPLPNTGELFF.

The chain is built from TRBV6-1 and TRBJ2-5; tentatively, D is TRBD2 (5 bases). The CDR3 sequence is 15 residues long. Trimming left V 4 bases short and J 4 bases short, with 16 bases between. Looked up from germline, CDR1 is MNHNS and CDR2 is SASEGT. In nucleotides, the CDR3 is TGTGCCAGCAGTGCTATCGCCCCTGGGAGAGAGACCCAGTACTTC. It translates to CASSAIAPGRETQYF.

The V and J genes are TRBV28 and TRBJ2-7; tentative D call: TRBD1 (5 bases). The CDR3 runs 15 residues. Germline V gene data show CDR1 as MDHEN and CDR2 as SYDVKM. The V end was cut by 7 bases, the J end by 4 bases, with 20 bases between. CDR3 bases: TGTGCCAGCATGACATCTAGGGGCTTTTTATACGAGCAGTACTTC. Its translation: CASMTSRGFLYEQYF.

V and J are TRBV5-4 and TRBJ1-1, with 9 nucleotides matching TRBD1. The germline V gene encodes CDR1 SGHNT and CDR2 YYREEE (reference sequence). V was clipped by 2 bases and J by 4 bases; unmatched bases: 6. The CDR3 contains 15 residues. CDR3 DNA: TGTGCCAGCAGCTTCGAAGGGACAGGGAGCACTGAAGCTTTCTTT. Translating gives CASSFEGTGSTEAFF.

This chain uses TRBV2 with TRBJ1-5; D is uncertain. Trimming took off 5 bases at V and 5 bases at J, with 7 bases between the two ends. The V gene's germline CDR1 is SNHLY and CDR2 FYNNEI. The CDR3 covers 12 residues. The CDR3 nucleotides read TGTGCCAGCAGTTCCCCTGATCAGCCCCAGCATTTT. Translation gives CASSSPDQPQHF.

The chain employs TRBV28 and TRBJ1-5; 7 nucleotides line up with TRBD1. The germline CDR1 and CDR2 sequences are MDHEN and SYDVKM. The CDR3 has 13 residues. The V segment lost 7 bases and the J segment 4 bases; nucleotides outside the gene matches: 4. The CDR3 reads CASNGQENQPQHF. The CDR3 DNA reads TGTGCCAGCAACGGACAGGAAAATCAGCCCCAGCATTTT. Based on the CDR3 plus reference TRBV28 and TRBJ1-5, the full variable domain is DVKVTQSSRYLVKRTGEKVFLECVQDMDHENMFWYRQDPGLGLRLIYFSYDVKMKEKGDIPEGYSVSREKKERFSLILESASTNQTSMYLCASNGQENQPQHFGDGTRLSIL.

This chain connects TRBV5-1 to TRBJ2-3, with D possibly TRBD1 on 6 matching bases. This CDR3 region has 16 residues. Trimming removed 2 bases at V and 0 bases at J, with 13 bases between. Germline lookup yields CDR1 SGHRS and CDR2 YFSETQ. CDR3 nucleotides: TGCGCCAGCAGCTTTCCCGAGACAGGAAGCACAGATACGCAGTATTTT. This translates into CASSFPETGSTDTQYF. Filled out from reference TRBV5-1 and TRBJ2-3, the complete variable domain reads KAGVTQTPRYLIKTRGQQVTLSCSPISGHRSVSWYQQTPGQGLQFLFEYFSETQRNKGNFPGRFSGRQFSNSRSEMNVSTLELGDSALYLCASSFPETGSTDTQYFGPGTRLTVL.

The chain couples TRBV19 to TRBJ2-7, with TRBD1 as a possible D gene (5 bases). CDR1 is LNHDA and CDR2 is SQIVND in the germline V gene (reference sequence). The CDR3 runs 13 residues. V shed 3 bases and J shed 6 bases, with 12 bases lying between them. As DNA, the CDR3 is TGTGCCAGTAGTATGGGGCAACTCTCCGAGCAGTACTTC. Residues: CASSMGQLSEQYF.

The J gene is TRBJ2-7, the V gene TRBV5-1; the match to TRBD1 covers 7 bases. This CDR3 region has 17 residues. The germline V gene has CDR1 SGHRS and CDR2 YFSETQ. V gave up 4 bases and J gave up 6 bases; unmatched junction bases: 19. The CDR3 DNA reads TGCGCCAGCAGCCAGAATACGATACCGGGACAGACCATCGAGCAGTACTTC. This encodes CASSQNTIPGQTIEQYF. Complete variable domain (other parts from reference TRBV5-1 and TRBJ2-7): KAGVTQTPRYLIKTRGQQVTLSCSPISGHRSVSWYQQTPGQGLQFLFEYFSETQRNKGNFPGRFSGRQFSNSRSEMNVSTLELGDSALYLCASSQNTIPGQTIEQYFGPGTRLTVT.

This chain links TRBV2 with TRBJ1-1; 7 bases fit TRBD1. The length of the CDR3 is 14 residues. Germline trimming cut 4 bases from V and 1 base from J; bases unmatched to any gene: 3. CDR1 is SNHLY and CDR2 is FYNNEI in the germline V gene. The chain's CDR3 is CASSGHRGNTEAFF. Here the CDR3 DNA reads TGTGCCAGCAGTGGTCACAGGGGGAACACTGAAGCTTTCTTT.